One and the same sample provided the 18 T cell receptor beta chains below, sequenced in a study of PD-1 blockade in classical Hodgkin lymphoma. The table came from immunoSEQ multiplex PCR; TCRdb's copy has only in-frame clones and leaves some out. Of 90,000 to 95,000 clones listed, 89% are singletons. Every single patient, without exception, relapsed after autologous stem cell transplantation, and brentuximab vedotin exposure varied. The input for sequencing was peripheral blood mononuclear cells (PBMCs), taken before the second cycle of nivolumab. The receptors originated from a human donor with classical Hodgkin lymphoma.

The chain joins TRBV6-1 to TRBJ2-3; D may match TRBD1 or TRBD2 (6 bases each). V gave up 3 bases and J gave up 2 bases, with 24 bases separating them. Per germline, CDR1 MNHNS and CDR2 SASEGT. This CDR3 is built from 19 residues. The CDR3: CASSDRGERWNTATDTQYF. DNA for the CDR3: TGTGCCAGCAGTGATAGGGGGGAGAGGTGGAACACCGCCACAGATACGCAGTATTTT.

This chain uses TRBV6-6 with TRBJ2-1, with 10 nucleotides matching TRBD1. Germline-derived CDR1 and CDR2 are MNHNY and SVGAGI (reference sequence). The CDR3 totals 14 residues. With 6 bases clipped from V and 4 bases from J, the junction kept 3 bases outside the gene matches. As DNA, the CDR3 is TGTGCCAGCAGGGGACAGGGGTCTTACAATGAGCAGTTCTTC. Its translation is CASRGQGSYNEQFF.

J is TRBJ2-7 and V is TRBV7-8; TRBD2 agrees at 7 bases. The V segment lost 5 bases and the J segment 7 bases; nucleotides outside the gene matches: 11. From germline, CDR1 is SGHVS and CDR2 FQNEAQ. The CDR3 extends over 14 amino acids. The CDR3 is CASSGRGPGREQYF. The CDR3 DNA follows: TGTGCCAGCAGCGGGAGGGGCCCGGGTCGGGAGCAGTACTTC.

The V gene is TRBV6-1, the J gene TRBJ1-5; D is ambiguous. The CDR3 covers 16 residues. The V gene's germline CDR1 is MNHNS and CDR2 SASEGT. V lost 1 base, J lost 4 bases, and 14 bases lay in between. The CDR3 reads CASSEEAGRLNQPQHF. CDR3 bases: TGTGCCAGCAGTGAAGAGGCGGGCAGGTTAAATCAGCCCCAGCATTTT.

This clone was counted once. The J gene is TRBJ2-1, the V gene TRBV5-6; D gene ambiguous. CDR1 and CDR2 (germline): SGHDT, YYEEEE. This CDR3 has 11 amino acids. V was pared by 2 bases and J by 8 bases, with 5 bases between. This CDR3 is CASSFLYEQFF. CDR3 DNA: TGTGCCAGCAGCTTTCTCTATGAGCAGTTCTTC.

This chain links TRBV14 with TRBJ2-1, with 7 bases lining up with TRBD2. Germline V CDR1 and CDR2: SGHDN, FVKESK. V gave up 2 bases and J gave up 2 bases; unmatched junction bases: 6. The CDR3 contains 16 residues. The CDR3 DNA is TGTGCCAGCAGCCAATATACCGGGACTACCTACAATGAGCAGTTCTTC. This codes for CASSQYTGTTYNEQFF.

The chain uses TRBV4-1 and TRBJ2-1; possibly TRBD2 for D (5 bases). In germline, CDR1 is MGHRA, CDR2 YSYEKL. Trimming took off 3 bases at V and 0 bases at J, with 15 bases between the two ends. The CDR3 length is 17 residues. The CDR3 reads CASSQEPAASSYNEQFF. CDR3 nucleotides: TGCGCCAGCAGCCAGGAACCAGCGGCGAGCTCCTACAATGAGCAGTTCTTC.

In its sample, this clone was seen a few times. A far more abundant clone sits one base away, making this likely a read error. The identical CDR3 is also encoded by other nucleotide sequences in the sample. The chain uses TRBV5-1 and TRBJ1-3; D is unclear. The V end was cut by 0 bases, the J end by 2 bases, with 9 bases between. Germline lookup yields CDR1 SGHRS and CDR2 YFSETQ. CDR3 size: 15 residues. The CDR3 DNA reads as TGCGCCAGCAGCTTGGGGTCTGGGACTGGAAACACCATATATTTT. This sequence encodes CASSLGSGTGNTIYF.

The CDR3 DNA reads TGTGCCAGCAGCTTAGCCCCCGGACACCCCAAAGAGACCCAGTACTTC. It is translated as CASSLAPGHPKETQYF. V gene TRBV11-2 combines with J gene TRBJ2-5; D possibly corresponds to TRBD1 (5 bases). Germline V gives CDR1 SGHAT, CDR2 FQNNGV. Trimming took off 1 base at V and 3 bases at J, with 15 bases between the two ends. This CDR3 spans 16 amino acids.

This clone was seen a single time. CDR3 DNA: TGCGCCAGCAGTCCGGGACAGGGGGCGCGCGGGGCCAACGTCCTGACTTTC. Translation: CASSPGQGARGANVLTF. The V gene is TRBV10-2, the J gene TRBJ2-6; TRBD1 matches 12 bases. This CDR3 contains 17 residues. The germline gives CDR1 WSHSY, CDR2 SAAADI. Losses at the gene ends were 5 bases for V and 4 bases for J; bases not matched to a gene: 6.

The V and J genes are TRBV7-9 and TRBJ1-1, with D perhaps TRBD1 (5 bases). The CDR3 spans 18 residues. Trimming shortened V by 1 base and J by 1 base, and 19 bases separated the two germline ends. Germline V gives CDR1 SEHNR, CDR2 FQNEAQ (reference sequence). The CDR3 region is CASSLVIGQGRENTEAFF. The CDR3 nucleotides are TGTGCCAGCAGCTTAGTTATTGGCCAGGGACGGGAGAACACTGAAGCTTTCTTT.

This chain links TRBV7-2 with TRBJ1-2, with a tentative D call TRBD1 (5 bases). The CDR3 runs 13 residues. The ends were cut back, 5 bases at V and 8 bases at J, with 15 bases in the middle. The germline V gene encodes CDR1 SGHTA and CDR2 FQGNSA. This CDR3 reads CASSPQGFYGYTF. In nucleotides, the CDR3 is TGTGCCAGCAGCCCTCAGGGTTTTTACGGCTACACCTTC.

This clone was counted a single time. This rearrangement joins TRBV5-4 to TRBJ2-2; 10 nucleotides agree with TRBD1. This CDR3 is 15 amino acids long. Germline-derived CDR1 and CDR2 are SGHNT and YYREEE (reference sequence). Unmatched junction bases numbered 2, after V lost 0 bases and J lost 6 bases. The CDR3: CASSLEGQGSGELFF. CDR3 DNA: TGTGCCAGCAGCTTGGAGGGACAGGGGTCCGGGGAGCTGTTTTTT.

In nucleotides, the CDR3 is TGTGCCAGCAGTGCGGGACCTAGACACACTGAAGCTTTCTTT. The encoded protein is CASSAGPRHTEAFF. The rearrangement links TRBV6-1 to TRBJ1-1; a possible D gene is TRBD1 (5 bases). Germline CDR1 reads MNHNS; CDR2 reads SASEGT. Trimming cost V 4 bases and J 3 bases, with 12 bases left between them. The CDR3 has 14 residues.

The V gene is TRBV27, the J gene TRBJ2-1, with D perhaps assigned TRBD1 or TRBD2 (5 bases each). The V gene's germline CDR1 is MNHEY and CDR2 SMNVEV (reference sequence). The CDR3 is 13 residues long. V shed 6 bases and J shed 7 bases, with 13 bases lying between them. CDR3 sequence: CASRSGTDNEQFF. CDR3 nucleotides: TGTGCCAGCAGGTCCGGGACCGATAATGAGCAGTTCTTC.

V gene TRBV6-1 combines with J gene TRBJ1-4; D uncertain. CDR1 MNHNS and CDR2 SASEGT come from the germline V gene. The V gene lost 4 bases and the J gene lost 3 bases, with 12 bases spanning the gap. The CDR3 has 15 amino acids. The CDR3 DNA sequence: TGTGCCAGCAGTGCCGGGCCCCAGCCTAATGAAAAACTGTTTTTT. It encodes CASSAGPQPNEKLFF.

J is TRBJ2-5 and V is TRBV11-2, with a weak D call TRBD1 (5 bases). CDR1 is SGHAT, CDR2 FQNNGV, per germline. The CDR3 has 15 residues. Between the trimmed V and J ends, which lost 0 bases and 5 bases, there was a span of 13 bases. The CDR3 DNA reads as TGTGCCAGCAGCTTAGACCCCTTGGGGCGGGAGACCCAGTACTTC. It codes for CASSLDPLGRETQYF.

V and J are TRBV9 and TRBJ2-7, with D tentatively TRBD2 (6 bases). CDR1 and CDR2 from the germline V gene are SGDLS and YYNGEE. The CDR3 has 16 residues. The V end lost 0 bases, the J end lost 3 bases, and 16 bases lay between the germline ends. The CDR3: CASSVDPGPGVYEQYF. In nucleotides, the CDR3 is TGTGCCAGCAGCGTAGATCCAGGACCGGGGGTCTACGAGCAGTACTTC.